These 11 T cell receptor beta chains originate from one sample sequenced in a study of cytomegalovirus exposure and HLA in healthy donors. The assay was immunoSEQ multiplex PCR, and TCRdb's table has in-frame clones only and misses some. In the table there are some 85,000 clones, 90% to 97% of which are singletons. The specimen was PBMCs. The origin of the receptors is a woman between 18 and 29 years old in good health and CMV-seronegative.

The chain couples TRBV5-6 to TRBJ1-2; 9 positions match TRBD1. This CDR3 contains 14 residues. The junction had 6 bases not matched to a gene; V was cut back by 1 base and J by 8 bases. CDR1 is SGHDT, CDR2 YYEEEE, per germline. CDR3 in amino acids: CASSLQGQGLGYTF. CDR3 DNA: TGTGCCAGCAGCTTGCAGGGACAGGGTCTCGGCTACACCTTC. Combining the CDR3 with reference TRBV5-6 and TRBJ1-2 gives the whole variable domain DAGVTQSPTHLIKTRGQQVTLRCSPKSGHDTVSWYQQALGQGPQFIFQYYEEEERQRGNFPDRFSGHQFPNYSSELNVNALLLGDSALYLCASSLQGQGLGYTFGSGTRLTVV.

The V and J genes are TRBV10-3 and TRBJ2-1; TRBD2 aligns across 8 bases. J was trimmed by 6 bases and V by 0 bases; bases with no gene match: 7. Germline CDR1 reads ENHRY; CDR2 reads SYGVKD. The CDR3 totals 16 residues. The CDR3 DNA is TGTGCCATCAGTGAGTCTTTGGGACTAGGGGGCAATGAGCAGTTCTTC. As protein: CAISESLGLGGNEQFF.

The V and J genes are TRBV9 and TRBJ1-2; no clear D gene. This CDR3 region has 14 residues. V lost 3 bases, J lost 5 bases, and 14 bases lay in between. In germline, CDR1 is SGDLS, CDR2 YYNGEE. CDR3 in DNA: TGTGCCAGCAGCGCCCTCCCGGAGGTATATGGCTACACCTTC. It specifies CASSALPEVYGYTF.

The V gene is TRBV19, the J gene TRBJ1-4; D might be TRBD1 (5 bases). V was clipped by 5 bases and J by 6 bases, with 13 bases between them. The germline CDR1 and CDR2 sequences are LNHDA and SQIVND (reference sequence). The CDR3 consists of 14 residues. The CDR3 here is CASSGGAEYEKLFF. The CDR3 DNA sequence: TGTGCCAGTAGTGGAGGGGCCGAATATGAAAAACTGTTTTTT.

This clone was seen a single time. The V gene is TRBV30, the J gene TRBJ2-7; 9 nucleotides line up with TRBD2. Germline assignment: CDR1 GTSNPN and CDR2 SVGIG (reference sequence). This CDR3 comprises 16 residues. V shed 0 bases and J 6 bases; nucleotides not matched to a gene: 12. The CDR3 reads CAWSVTPGSGGAEQYF. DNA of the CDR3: TGTGCCTGGAGTGTTACCCCGGGTAGCGGGGGCGCCGAGCAGTACTTC.

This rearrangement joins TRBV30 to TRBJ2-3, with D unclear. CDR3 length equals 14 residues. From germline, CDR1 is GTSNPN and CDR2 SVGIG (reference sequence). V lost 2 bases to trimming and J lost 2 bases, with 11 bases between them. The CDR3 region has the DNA TGTGCCTGGAGTTTGGCAGGAACCACAGATACGCAGTATTTT. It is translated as CAWSLAGTTDTQYF.

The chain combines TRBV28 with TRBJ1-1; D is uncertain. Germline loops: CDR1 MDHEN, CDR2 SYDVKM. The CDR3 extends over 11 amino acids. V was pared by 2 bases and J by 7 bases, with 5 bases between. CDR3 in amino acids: CASSLTGEAFF. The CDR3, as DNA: TGTGCCAGCAGTTTAACCGGTGAAGCTTTCTTT.

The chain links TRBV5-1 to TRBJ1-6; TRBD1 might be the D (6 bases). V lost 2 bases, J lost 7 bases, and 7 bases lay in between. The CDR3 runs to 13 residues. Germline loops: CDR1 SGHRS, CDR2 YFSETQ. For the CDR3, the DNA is TGCGCCAGCAGCTTTACAGGGAATTCACCCCTCCACTTT. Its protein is CASSFTGNSPLHF. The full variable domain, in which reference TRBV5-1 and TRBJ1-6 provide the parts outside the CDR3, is KAGVTQTPRYLIKTRGQQVTLSCSPISGHRSVSWYQQTPGQGLQFLFEYFSETQRNKGNFPGRFSGRQFSNSRSEMNVSTLELGDSALYLCASSFTGNSPLHFGNGTRLTVT.

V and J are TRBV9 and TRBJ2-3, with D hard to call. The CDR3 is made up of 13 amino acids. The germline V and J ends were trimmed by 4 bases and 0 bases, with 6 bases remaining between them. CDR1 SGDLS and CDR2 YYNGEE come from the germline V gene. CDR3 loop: CASSFISTDTQYF. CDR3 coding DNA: TGTGCCAGCAGCTTTATCAGCACAGATACGCAGTATTTT.

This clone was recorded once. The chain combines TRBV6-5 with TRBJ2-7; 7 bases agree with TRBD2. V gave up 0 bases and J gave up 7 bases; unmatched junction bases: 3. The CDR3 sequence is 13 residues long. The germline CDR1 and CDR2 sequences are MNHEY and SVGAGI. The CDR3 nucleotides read TGTGCCAGCAGTTACTCACTAGCGTGGGAGCAGTACTTC. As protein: CASSYSLAWEQYF.

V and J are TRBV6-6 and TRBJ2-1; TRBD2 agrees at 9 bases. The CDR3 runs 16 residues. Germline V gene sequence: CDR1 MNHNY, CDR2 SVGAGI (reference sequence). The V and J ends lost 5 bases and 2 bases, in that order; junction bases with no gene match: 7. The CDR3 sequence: CASSTPLAGTYNEQFF. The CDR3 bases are TGTGCCAGCAGTACCCCCCTAGCGGGAACCTACAATGAGCAGTTCTTC.